The rows below give T cell receptor beta chains drawn from one sample of a study of T cell repertoires in cytomegalovirus infection. TCRdb reprocessed the reads via MiXCR and lists one record per CDR3 protein. This sample has 210,000 or so distinct CDR3 sequences; around 6.4% occur once, and the top ten carry under 7%. Source material: PBMCs. All receptors derive from a human donor in good health (CMV status not recorded). Some clones in this sample may be carry-over from other donors' samples. Each CDR3 is given with its conserved first and last residue. The D gene is left open where the match is weak. The size field is filled for only some rows; it gives once, few, many or a size class.

D gene	V gene	J gene	clone size	CDR3 protein	CDR3 DNA
NA	TRBV4-2	TRBJ1-6	NA	CASSQEVLQDNSPLHF	TGTGCCAGCAGCCAAGAGGTCTTGCAGGATAATTCACCCCTCCACTTT
NA	TRBV6-2/TRBV6-3	TRBJ1-5	many	CASSIRDGEAQPQHF	TGTGCCAGCAGCATCCGGGATGGAGAGGCGCAGCCCCAGCATTTT
TRBD2	TRBV29-1	TRBJ2-7	few	CSASGGNAYEQYF	TGCAGCGCGTCCGGGGGGAACGCCTACGAGCAGTACTTC
NA	TRBV2	TRBJ2-1	many	CASSPNHPQGYYNEQFF	TGTGCCAGCAGCCCCAATCATCCCCAAGGGTACTACAATGAGCAGTTCTTC
TRBD1	TRBV5-1	TRBJ1-6	many	CASSAQGAGNSPLHF	TGCGCCAGCAGCGCACAGGGGGCAGGTAATTCACCCCTCCACTTT
NA	TRBV7-2	TRBJ1-1	many	CASSLVGQGTTEAFF	TGTGCCAGCAGCTTAGTAGGTCAGGGTACCACTGAAGCTTTCTTT
TRBD1	TRBV12-3/TRBV12-4	TRBJ2-2	many	CASSLTGGNTGELFF	TGTGCCAGCAGTTTAACAGGGGGCAACACCGGGGAGCTGTTTTTT
TRBD1	TRBV7-9	TRBJ2-3	NA	CASSFGTGETDTQYF	TGTGCCAGCAGCTTCGGGACAGGGGAGACAGATACGCAGTATTTT
TRBD1	TRBV18	TRBJ2-7	many	CASSPLDRGSSYEQYF	TGTGCCAGCTCACCACTCGACAGGGGGAGCTCCTACGAGCAGTACTTC
TRBD2	TRBV12-3/TRBV12-4	TRBJ2-1	many	CASSIAGQEQFF	TGTGCCAGCAGTATAGCGGGGCAGGAGCAGTTCTTC
TRBD1	TRBV7-2	TRBJ2-6	many	CASSSGQVNSGANVLTF	TGTGCCAGCAGCTCCGGACAGGTGAACTCTGGGGCCAACGTCCTGACTTTC
NA	TRBV28	TRBJ1-5	many	CASSFPGQNQPQHF	TGTGCCAGCAGTTTTCCCGGACAGAATCAGCCCCAGCATTTT
NA	TRBV7-2	TRBJ2-6	NA	CASSLWEVSGANVLTF	TGTGCCAGCAGCTTATGGGAAGTCTCTGGGGCCAACGTCCTGACTTTC
TRBD1	TRBV28	TRBJ2-5	NA	CASSSMTGNQETQYF	TGTGCCAGCAGTTCCATGACAGGGAATCAAGAGACCCAGTACTTC
NA	TRBV5-1	TRBJ2-5	NA	CASSPANRGETQYF	TGCGCCAGCAGCCCGGCCAACCGGGGAGAGACCCAGTACTTC
NA	TRBV4-1	TRBJ1-3	once	CVSSQANEGFGNTIYF	TGCGTCAGCAGCCAAGCCAATGAGGGATTTGGAAACACCATATATTTT
TRBD2	TRBV7-8	TRBJ2-2	many	CASSLGLAGGPLVNTGELFF	TGTGCCAGCAGCTTAGGCCTAGCGGGGGGGCCTTTGGTGAACACCGGGGAGCTGTTTTTT
TRBD1	TRBV2	TRBJ1-1	many	CASTTGLDTEAFF	TGTGCCAGCACGACAGGGTTGGACACTGAAGCTTTCTTT
NA	TRBV7-2	TRBJ2-4	many	CASSASSAQYF	TGTGCCAGCAGCGCCTCCTCCGCTCAGTACTTC
TRBD1	TRBV4-3	TRBJ2-7	many	CASSQRQGYEQYF	TGCGCCAGCAGCCAACGACAGGGGTACGAGCAGTACTTC
TRBD1	TRBV5-1	TRBJ2-5	many	CASSLDGTAQETQYF	TGCGCCAGCAGCTTGGATGGGACAGCCCAAGAGACCCAGTACTTC
NA	TRBV5-1	TRBJ2-2	many	CASSLPVSRNTGELFF	TGCGCCAGCAGCTTGCCCGTCTCCCGGAACACCGGGGAGCTGTTTTTT
NA	TRBV29-1	TRBJ1-3	many	CSVRTSGNTIYF	TGCAGCGTTCGGACCTCTGGAAACACCATATATTTT
NA	TRBV28	TRBJ1-3	many	CASSLSGGSPGNTIYF	TGTGCCAGCAGTTTAAGTGGGGGGTCTCCTGGAAACACCATATATTTT
NA	TRBV5-6	TRBJ2-2	few	CASSLSGRSGVAGELFF	TGTGCCAGCAGCCTGAGCGGACGGTCAGGGGTCGCCGGGGAGCTGTTTTTT
TRBD1	TRBV29-1	TRBJ2-3	many	CSVNDRVTTDTQYF	TGCAGCGTAAATGACAGGGTAACGACAGATACGCAGTATTTT
NA	TRBV15	TRBJ1-3	many	CATSREVFSGNTIYF	TGTGCCACCAGCAGAGAGGTCTTCTCTGGAAACACCATATATTTT
NA	TRBV20-1	TRBJ2-7	many	CSAPIHPSYEQYF	TGCAGTGCTCCCATCCATCCCTCCTACGAGCAGTACTTC
TRBD2	TRBV7-8	TRBJ2-5	many	CASSAAPGGFQYF	TGTGCCAGCAGCGCCGCCCCGGGAGGTTTCCAGTACTTC
TRBD1	TRBV7-2	TRBJ1-2	many	CASSVGQAGYGYTF	TGTGCCAGCAGCGTTGGACAGGCGGGCTATGGCTACACCTTC
TRBD1	TRBV19	TRBJ1-1	many	CASIYGQGAFEAFF	TGTGCCAGTATTTACGGACAGGGGGCTTTTGAAGCTTTCTTT
TRBD2	TRBV6-2/TRBV6-3	TRBJ2-1	many	CASSYGEGIAHNEQFF	TGTGCCAGCAGTTACGGGGAGGGAATTGCCCACAATGAGCAGTTCTTC
NA	TRBV7-2	TRBJ2-1	many	CASSQDPGYNEQFF	TGTGCCAGCAGCCAAGATCCAGGGTACAATGAGCAGTTCTTC
NA	TRBV7-8	TRBJ2-7	NA	CASSFGTGDGNEQYF	TGTGCCAGCAGCTTTGGGACGGGCGACGGGAACGAGCAGTACTTC
TRBD1	TRBV20-1	TRBJ1-1	many	CSGDRDMNTEAFF	TGCAGTGGGGACAGAGACATGAACACTGAAGCTTTCTTT
TRBD1	TRBV30	TRBJ1-2	NA	CAWSIAGGNYGYTF	TGTGCCTGGAGTATTGCAGGGGGCAACTATGGCTACACCTTC
NA	TRBV29-1	TRBJ1-6	few	CSVGEGSSYNSPLHF	TGCAGCGTCGGGGAGGGGAGCTCCTATAATTCACCCCTCCACTTT
NA	TRBV14	TRBJ2-7	many	CASSQDSYGPPLEQYF	TGTGCCAGCAGCCAAGATTCCTACGGGCCCCCTTTAGAGCAGTACTTC
TRBD1	TRBV7-2	TRBJ2-5	many	CASSFGQGETQYF	TGTGCCAGCAGCTTCGGACAGGGAGAGACCCAGTACTTC
NA	TRBV7-2	TRBJ1-3	many	CASSLNFLGGNTIYF	TGTGCCAGCAGCTTAAATTTCCTGGGAGGAAACACCATATATTTT
NA	TRBV6-4	TRBJ2-5	many	CASSDSGGPQYF	TGTGCCAGCAGTGACTCGGGCGGGCCCCAGTACTTC
NA	TRBV14	TRBJ2-3	many	CASNLGITDTQYF	TGTGCCAGCAACTTAGGTATCACAGATACGCAGTATTTT
NA	TRBV7-2	TRBJ1-5	many	CASSPPGARNQPQHF	TGTGCCAGCAGCCCTCCAGGGGCGCGCAATCAGCCCCAGCATTTT